The rows below give T cell receptor beta chains drawn from one sample of a study of blood T cell repertoires in COVID-19. Assay used: immunoSEQ multiplex PCR; TCRdb lists only in-frame clones, some missing. The table shows approximately 220,000 clones, with 84% occurring only once. Input material: peripheral blood. The receptors shown here come from a woman aged 55 to 70 who had recovered from COVID-19. CDR3s include the opening cysteine and the closing phenylalanine or tryptophan. Each record gives: V gene, D gene, clone size, J gene, CDR3 protein, CDR3 DNA. A D gene is named only where the DNA matches it firmly. Some rows have no size entry. The others give once, few or many, or a class for an expanded clone.

TRBV6-2/TRBV6-3	.	.	TRBJ2-7	CASSRGPYPPYEQYF	TGTGCCAGCAGCCGAGGCCCTTATCCCCCCTACGAGCAGTACTTC
TRBV19	.	.	TRBJ2-7	CASVPGHGSYEQYF	TGTGCCAGTGTCCCGGGACACGGGTCCTACGAGCAGTACTTC
TRBV18	.	few	TRBJ1-3	CASSPPSRSGNTIYF	TGTGCCAGCTCACCACCGAGCCGCTCTGGAAACACCATATATTTT
TRBV4-3	TRBD1	.	TRBJ1-2	CASSQMGQLVYGYTF	TGCGCCAGCAGCCAAATGGGACAGCTAGTCTATGGCTACACCTTC
TRBV30	.	.	TRBJ1-3	CACRDNLNSGNTIYF	TGTGCCTGCCGGGACAATCTAAACTCTGGAAACACCATATATTTT
TRBV11-3	.	.	TRBJ2-3	CASSLAGRTDTQYF	TGTGCCAGCAGCTTGGCGGGCCGCACAGATACGCAGTATTTT
TRBV3-1/TRBV3-2	.	.	TRBJ2-7	CASGPGSSYEQYF	TGTGCCAGCGGTCCGGGGAGCTCCTACGAGCAGTACTTC
TRBV12-5	.	.	TRBJ2-5	CASGLVLGAPYQETQYF	TGTGCTAGTGGTTTGGTACTGGGGGCCCCCTACCAAGAGACCCAGTACTTC
TRBV27	.	once	TRBJ1-1	CASSLGGDRAFF	TGTGCCAGCAGTTTAGGGGGGGATAGAGCTTTCTTT
TRBV14	.	once	TRBJ2-1	CASSFPGLPLFF	TGTGCCAGCAGCTTCCCGGGACTCCCATTGTTCTTC
TRBV4-1	TRBD2	.	TRBJ2-3	CASSQERGAFTQYF	TGCGCCAGCAGCCAAGAGCGGGGGGCCTTTACGCAGTATTTT
TRBV9	TRBD2	.	TRBJ2-1	CASSVEGGGAYEQFF	TGTGCCAGCAGCGTAGAGGGCGGGGGGGCGTATGAGCAGTTCTTC
TRBV6-2/TRBV6-3	.	.	TRBJ1-5	CASSYLGTYGQPQHF	TGTGCCAGCAGTTACTTAGGGACTTATGGACAGCCCCAGCATTTT
TRBV12-5	TRBD1	.	TRBJ2-2	CASGLVDRGIPTSNTGELFF	TGTGCTAGTGGTTTGGTTGACAGGGGGATACCTACCTCGAACACCGGGGAGCTGTTTTTT
TRBV18	.	.	TRBJ2-6	CASSQQGGEANVLTF	TGTGCCAGCTCTCAACAGGGGGGGGAGGCCAACGTCCTGACTTTC
TRBV6-2/TRBV6-3	TRBD2	.	TRBJ2-3	CASSYSTQRGSTDTQYF	TGTGCCAGCAGTTACTCGACTCAGCGGGGGTCCACAGATACGCAGTATTTT
TRBV5-8	TRBD2	.	TRBJ2-2	CASSLIAGGPPGELFF	TGTGCCAGCAGCTTGATAGCGGGGGGGCCCCCCGGGGAGCTGTTTTTT
TRBV11-2	TRBD2	.	TRBJ2-3	CASTLASGGADTQYF	TGTGCCAGCACCTTGGCGAGCGGGGGGGCAGATACGCAGTATTTT
TRBV19	.	.	TRBJ1-5	CASSIGSRGQPQHF	TGTGCCAGTAGTATAGGTTCCCGGGGTCAGCCCCAGCATTTT
TRBV3-1/TRBV3-2	.	.	TRBJ2-1	CASSQELFRGFGEQFF	TGTGCCAGCAGCCAAGAATTATTTCGGGGGTTCGGTGAGCAGTTCTTC
TRBV27	TRBD1	.	TRBJ1-2	CASSLYRGGLGYTF	TGTGCCAGCAGTCTGTACAGGGGGGGCCTCGGCTACACCTTC
TRBV2	.	once	TRBJ2-5	CASTAQGGGDETQYF	TGTGCCAGCACCGCCCAGGGAGGGGGGGATGAGACCCAGTACTTC
TRBV6-5	.	.	TRBJ1-1	CASSYNGQNTEAFF	TGTGCCAGCAGTTACAACGGACAGAACACTGAAGCTTTCTTT
TRBV7-3	.	few	TRBJ2-2	CASSLGGPSGELFF	TGTGCCAGCAGCTTAGGAGGACCGTCCGGGGAGCTGTTTTTT
TRBV11-3	.	.	TRBJ2-7	CASSLKTGSPYEQYF	TGTGCCAGCAGCTTAAAGACGGGTAGCCCCTACGAGCAGTACTTC
TRBV7-3	.	.	TRBJ2-7	CASSPAAGLLYEQYF	TGTGCCAGCAGCCCAGCTGCGGGACTTCTATACGAGCAGTACTTC
TRBV13	TRBD2	.	TRBJ2-2	CASSLASGGASGELFF	TGTGCCAGCAGCTTAGCAAGCGGGGGGGCTTCCGGGGAGCTGTTTTTT
TRBV18	TRBD1	.	TRBJ1-1	CASSPPDRVTEAFF	TGTGCCAGCTCACCCCCCGACAGGGTCACTGAAGCTTTCTTT
TRBV7-2	.	.	TRBJ2-7	CASSPQGSSYEQYF	TGTGCCAGCAGCCCCCAGGGTAGCAGTTACGAGCAGTACTTC
TRBV18	.	.	TRBJ1-6	CASSPSAQGWSYNSPLHF	TGTGCCAGCTCACCCTCAGCGCAGGGATGGTCCTATAATTCACCCCTCCACTTT
TRBV12-3/TRBV12-4	.	.	TRBJ2-7	CASSRDTSYEQYF	TGTGCCAGCTCTCGGGACACCTCCTACGAGCAGTACTTC
TRBV3-1/TRBV3-2	.	.	TRBJ1-2	CASSQVQGDSGYTF	TGTGCCAGCAGCCAAGTACAGGGAGACAGCGGCTACACCTTC
TRBV13	.	.	TRBJ2-1	CASSPRTRRGNEQFF	TGTGCCAGCAGCCCCCGGACTCGGAGAGGCAATGAGCAGTTCTTC
TRBV5-1	TRBD2	.	TRBJ2-7	CASSLPPGLAGGTYEQYF	TGCGCCAGCAGCTTGCCCCCGGGACTAGCGGGGGGTACCTACGAGCAGTACTTC
TRBV4-3	TRBD1	.	TRBJ2-7	CASSQVFGGQGEREQYF	TGCGCCAGCAGCCAAGTCTTTGGGGGACAGGGGGAAAGGGAGCAGTACTTC
TRBV30	.	.	TRBJ2-1	CAWSVQGLRIF	TGTGCCTGGAGTGTCCAGGGGCTGAGGATCTTC
TRBV5-1	.	.	TRBJ2-1	CASSSGGSEQFF	TGCGCCAGCAGCTCCGGAGGAAGTGAGCAGTTCTTC
TRBV19	TRBD2	.	TRBJ2-7	CASSSASGGAIPYEQYF	TGTGCCAGTAGTAGTGCTAGCGGGGGGGCCATTCCCTACGAGCAGTACTTC
TRBV10-3	TRBD1	.	TRBJ1-4	CAIARTGEKLFF	TGTGCCATCGCGAGGACAGGTGAAAAACTGTTTTTT
TRBV10-1	TRBD2	.	TRBJ2-3	CASRSGGDTDTQYF	TGCGCCAGCAGGAGCGGGGGGGACACAGATACGCAGTATTTT
TRBV15	.	.	TRBJ1-4	CATSRDGGVNEKLFF	TGTGCCACCAGCAGAGATGGGGGGGTTAATGAAAAACTGTTTTTT
TRBV24-1	.	.	TRBJ2-5	CATSDPRDSGETQYF	TGTGCCACCAGTGATCCCCGGGACTCCGGGGAGACCCAGTACTTC
TRBV6-2/TRBV6-3	TRBD1	.	TRBJ1-2	CASSYGTGNAGRHGYTF	TGTGCCAGCAGTTACGGGACAGGGAATGCAGGGCGTCATGGCTACACCTTC
TRBV4-3	TRBD2	once	TRBJ2-7	CASSPAGGGGYEQYF	TGCGCCAGCAGCCCAGCGGGGGGTGGTGGCTACGAGCAGTACTTC
TRBV27	TRBD2	.	TRBJ2-3	CASSFLGLARGGTDTQYF	TGTGCCAGCAGTTTTTTGGGACTAGCGAGAGGGGGCACAGATACGCAGTATTTT
TRBV4-2	TRBD2	.	TRBJ2-1	CASSQGAIAGGPGNEQFF	TGTGCCAGCAGCCAAGGAGCTATAGCGGGGGGGCCGGGCAATGAGCAGTTCTTC
TRBV2	.	.	TRBJ1-5	CASTGTRGNQPQHF	TGTGCCAGCACCGGGACACGAGGCAATCAGCCCCAGCATTTT
TRBV7-6	.	.	TRBJ1-2	CASSFPLRGAKLYGYTF	TGTGCCAGCAGCTTCCCCCTCCGGGGAGCTAAACTTTATGGCTACACCTTC
TRBV6-2/TRBV6-3	.	few	TRBJ2-1	CASSYLPSSYNEQFF	TGTGCCAGCAGTTACCTCCCTAGCTCCTACAATGAGCAGTTCTTC
TRBV29-1	.	.	TRBJ2-1	CSVVVGVHDNEQFF	TGCAGCGTTGTCGTCGGGGTGCATGACAATGAGCAGTTCTTC
TRBV6-4	TRBD1	.	TRBJ1-5	CATRQGARDQPQHF	TGTGCCACGCGACAGGGGGCGAGGGATCAGCCCCAGCATTTT
TRBV4-1	TRBD2	.	TRBJ2-3	CASSHPAGLTDTQYF	TGCGCCAGCAGCCATCCAGCGGGGCTCACAGATACGCAGTATTTT
TRBV3-1/TRBV3-2	TRBD1	.	TRBJ1-4	CASSIQGWSSEKLFF	TGTGCCAGCAGCATACAGGGGTGGAGTAGCGAAAAACTGTTTTTT